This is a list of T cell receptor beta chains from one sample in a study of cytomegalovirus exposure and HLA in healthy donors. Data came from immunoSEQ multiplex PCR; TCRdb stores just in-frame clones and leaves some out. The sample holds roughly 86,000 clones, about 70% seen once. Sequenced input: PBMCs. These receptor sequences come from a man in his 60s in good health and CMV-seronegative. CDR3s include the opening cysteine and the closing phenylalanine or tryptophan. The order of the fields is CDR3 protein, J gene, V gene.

cdr3_aa: CSAASTDTQYF; j_call: TRBJ2-3; v_call: TRBV20-1
cdr3_aa: CASRLDLRDTQYF; j_call: TRBJ2-3; v_call: TRBV7-6
cdr3_aa: CASNPGGGREGDTQYF; j_call: TRBJ2-3; v_call: TRBV5-4
cdr3_aa: CAWSKLRGAPNEQFF; j_call: TRBJ2-1; v_call: TRBV30
cdr3_aa: CASSTGGWTGELFF; j_call: TRBJ2-2; v_call: TRBV7-6
cdr3_aa: CASSELTAVCYGYTF; j_call: TRBJ1-2; v_call: TRBV10-1
cdr3_aa: CASSRSSGGRYTDTQYF; j_call: TRBJ2-3; v_call: TRBV18
cdr3_aa: CASSQGGGWGNNEQFF; j_call: TRBJ2-1; v_call: TRBV6-6
cdr3_aa: CAVGQLALSMRNEQFF; j_call: TRBJ2-1; v_call: TRBV25-1
cdr3_aa: CASTTDRRDTQYF; j_call: TRBJ2-3; v_call: TRBV19
cdr3_aa: CASRPEAGELFF; j_call: TRBJ2-2; v_call: TRBV5-4
cdr3_aa: CASSPTSGIVEQFF; j_call: TRBJ2-1; v_call: TRBV5-1
cdr3_aa: CASSALGTVSYEQYF; j_call: TRBJ2-7; v_call: TRBV6-1
cdr3_aa: CASRGQSRTDTQYF; j_call: TRBJ2-3; v_call: TRBV7-6
cdr3_aa: CASSDPMVLGGSHSPLHF; j_call: TRBJ1-6; v_call: TRBV10-2
cdr3_aa: CASRGASPVQFF; j_call: TRBJ2-1; v_call: TRBV6-6
cdr3_aa: CASSLEAHEQYF; j_call: TRBJ2-7; v_call: TRBV5-1
cdr3_aa: CASSLHRGQDTEAFF; j_call: TRBJ1-1; v_call: TRBV13
cdr3_aa: CASALLGPGDEQFF; j_call: TRBJ2-1; v_call: TRBV2
cdr3_aa: CASSLYRGDGYTF; j_call: TRBJ1-2; v_call: TRBV13
cdr3_aa: CASSYQQTGYEQFF; j_call: TRBJ2-1; v_call: TRBV6-5
cdr3_aa: CASSPPGLAIEETQYF; j_call: TRBJ2-5; v_call: TRBV27